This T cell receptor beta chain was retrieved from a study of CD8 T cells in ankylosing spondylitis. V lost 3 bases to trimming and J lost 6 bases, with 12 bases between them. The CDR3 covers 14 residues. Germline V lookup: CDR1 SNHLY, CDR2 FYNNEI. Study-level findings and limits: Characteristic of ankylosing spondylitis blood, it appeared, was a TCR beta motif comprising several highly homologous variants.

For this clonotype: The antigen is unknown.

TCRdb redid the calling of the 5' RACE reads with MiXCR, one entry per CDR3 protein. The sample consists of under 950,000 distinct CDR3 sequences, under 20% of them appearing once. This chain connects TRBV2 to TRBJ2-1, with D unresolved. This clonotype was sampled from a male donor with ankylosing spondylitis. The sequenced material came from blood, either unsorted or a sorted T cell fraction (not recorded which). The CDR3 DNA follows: TGTGCCAGCAGTGATTTCGCAGGCGGCAATGAGCAGTTCTTC. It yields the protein CASSDFAGGNEQFF.